What follows are 2 T cell receptor beta chains derived from one specimen sequenced in a study of post-analysis software for immune sequencing data. Overall study findings and caveats: Several TRBV segments were more frequent in patients than controls; TRBV5-6, TRBV5-1 and TRBV20-1 belonged to this group.

No cognate antigen is known for these TCRs. Presence of unique molecular identifiers characterized the TCR beta cDNA libraries. MiXCR was run by TCRdb on the PCR reads, yielding one entry per CDR3 protein. The sample has roughly 580,000 distinct CDR3 sequences; about 40% are singletons. The material sequenced was blood. These receptors were collected from a girl aged 5 to 17 with multiple sclerosis.

The chain has TRBV21-1 and TRBJ2-1; the table's D gene call, TRBD1, was not cross checked with the DNA. TRBV21-1 is a documented pseudogene. The CDR3 loop spans 15 amino acids. CDR3 sequence (DNA): TGTGCCAGCAGCCCTATCGGGCAGGGGCCCGATGAGCAGTTCTTC. Translation gives CASSPIGQGPDEQFF.

The rearrangement links TRBV7-9 to TRBJ2-4; 7 bases line up with TRBD2. The CDR3 contains 13 residues. V dropped 5 bases and J dropped 15; count of bases not matched to a gene: 13. Germline V gives CDR1 SEHNR, CDR2 FQNEAQ (reference sequence). CDR3 residues: CASSPPTSSERYF. Written as DNA, the CDR3 is TGTGCCAGCAGCCCTCCGACTAGCAGCGAGCGGTACTTC.